This section outlines one TCR beta chain sequence together with its context. These data come from a study of regulatory T cells in long-lasting Graves disease. Study-level background: Antithyroid drug exposure in newly diagnosed Graves' patients had lasted under 3 months.

Time point denoted: newly diagnosed GD, antithyroid drugs for less than 3 months. The TCR library used RNA extracted from PBMCs. An endocrinology department located in Xi'an, China, was where the patients came from. A volume of nine milliliters of peripheral blood was collected in EDTA tubes. CDR3-region Arm-PCR and iRepertoire HTBI primers produced the TCR beta libraries. MiXCR, applied by TCRdb to the multiplex PCR reads, yields one record per CDR3 protein. The sample records 350,000 to 500,000 distinct CDR3 sequences, 15% to 20% being singletons. Germline V lookup: CDR1 SQVTM, CDR2 ANQGSEA. CDR3 length: 15 residues. With V trimmed by 4 bases and J by 2 bases, 6 bases remained unmatched. These sequences were also reported in another study, on T cells in Graves' hyperthyroidism and ophthalmopathy. As that report states: For ophthalmopathy, model prediction preceded onset by a median around six months.

Sequencing used peripheral blood mononuclear cells (PBMCs), obtained at new diagnosis, from a patient treated with antithyroid drugs. V is TRBV29-1 and J is TRBJ2-5; 11 positions match TRBD1. This sequence originates from a woman aged 18-29 years with Graves disease. CDR3 in DNA: TGCAGCGTTGTCCGGACAGGGGGCGGGCAAGAGACCCAGTACTTC. Protein product: CSVVRTGGGQETQYF.